The rows below give T cell receptor beta chains drawn from one sample of a study of blood T cell repertoires in COVID-19. This table comes from immunoSEQ multiplex PCR, and its TCRdb copy is limited to in-frame clones, with some not included. The data show roughly 430,000 clones, roughly 88% seen once. Material: PBMCs or T cells enriched from blood (not recorded which). Receptor source: a woman aged 40 to 50 with acute COVID-19. Each CDR3 is given without its conserved first and last residue. Clone size, where shown, is once, few, many, or a class for clones that have expanded.

clone_size: NA; v_call: TRBV19; cdr3_length: 13; cdr3_aa: ASSADRGGDQPQH
clone_size: NA; v_call: TRBV9; cdr3_length: 12; cdr3_aa: ASSVEGGNQPQH
clone_size: NA; v_call: TRBV10-1; cdr3_length: 14; cdr3_aa: ASSTGLAGAQETQY
clone_size: NA; v_call: TRBV5-1; cdr3_length: 11; cdr3_aa: ASSLPGLAGAF
clone_size: NA; v_call: TRBV18; cdr3_length: 12; cdr3_aa: ASSPQGANTEAF
clone_size: NA; v_call: TRBV3-1/TRBV3-2; cdr3_length: 13; cdr3_aa: ASSPLLTSTDTQY
clone_size: NA; v_call: TRBV15; cdr3_length: 11; cdr3_aa: ATSPRQQETQY
clone_size: NA; v_call: TRBV2; cdr3_length: 12; cdr3_aa: ASTPEGAGYGYT
clone_size: NA; v_call: TRBV27; cdr3_length: 11; cdr3_aa: ASSFDRAGELF
clone_size: NA; v_call: TRBV19; cdr3_length: 14; cdr3_aa: ASSPPSGARNQPQH
clone_size: NA; v_call: TRBV25-1; cdr3_length: 11; cdr3_aa: ASSGGLNNEQF
clone_size: NA; v_call: TRBV7-9; cdr3_length: 13; cdr3_aa: ASSFPPTGIYGYT
clone_size: few; v_call: TRBV20-1; cdr3_length: 11; cdr3_aa: SASFREHSPLH
clone_size: NA; v_call: TRBV4-1; cdr3_length: 12; cdr3_aa: ASSWRSGNQPQH
clone_size: NA; v_call: TRBV30; cdr3_length: 14; cdr3_aa: AWSDGRLRPGNTIY
clone_size: NA; v_call: TRBV12-3/TRBV12-4; cdr3_length: 11; cdr3_aa: ASSYAADTEAF
clone_size: NA; v_call: TRBV5-1; cdr3_length: 11; cdr3_aa: ASSFQGNYGYT
clone_size: NA; v_call: TRBV5-6; cdr3_length: 13; cdr3_aa: ASSYGLAGTDTQY
clone_size: NA; v_call: TRBV29-1; cdr3_length: 10; cdr3_aa: SVRQNKYGYT
clone_size: NA; v_call: TRBV7-2; cdr3_length: 15; cdr3_aa: ASSLVGLRGGTGELF
clone_size: NA; v_call: TRBV3-1/TRBV3-2; cdr3_length: 16; cdr3_aa: ASSQDGPGLREYNEQF
clone_size: NA; v_call: TRBV15; cdr3_length: 14; cdr3_aa: ATSRVSTGFNEKLF
clone_size: NA; v_call: TRBV7-9; cdr3_length: 10; cdr3_aa: ASSGNRVGYT
clone_size: NA; v_call: TRBV19; cdr3_length: 12; cdr3_aa: ASSVESSYNEQF
clone_size: once; v_call: TRBV14; cdr3_length: 11; cdr3_aa: ASSQEWDRGAF
clone_size: NA; v_call: TRBV29-1; cdr3_length: 12; cdr3_aa: SVEEWGGNTEAF
clone_size: NA; v_call: TRBV24-1; cdr3_length: 10; cdr3_aa: ATSARGLGYT
clone_size: NA; v_call: TRBV5-1; cdr3_length: 14; cdr3_aa: ASSVGPGTNTMKQF